This TCR beta chain was retrieved from a study of blood T cell repertoires in COVID-19 (dated by TCRdb to 2020 to 2022). In the study overall: Samples from collaborators originated in the United States, Italy and Spain and spanned both the acute and convalescent phases of COVID-19. The prospective study material was composed of cDNA or gDNA derived from T cells, B-cell-depleted T cells, or PBMCs. The dataset comprised deeply sampled blood TCRbeta repertoires from subjects exposed to, actively infected with, or recovered from COVID-19. The repertoires were made available in a free public database intended to serve as a resource for research on the immune response to SARS-CoV-2. The samples were drawn from two sources: the first 160 participants of the ongoing ImmuneRACE study, and fewer than 1,500 subjects contributed by 6 global collaborators. The sample metadata nearly always contained a de-identified subject ID, COVID-19 status, age in years and sex. Where available, HLA class I and class II types were taken from metadata supplied by the sample provider and were not determined by assay-based typing. General findings and caveats noted by the study authors: The quantity of clinical and demographic metadata differed by source and by participant and was supplied without curation.

TCRbeta CDR3 regions were amplified from genomic DNA using the immunoSEQ Assay, a bias-controlled multiplex PCR. The original pipeline was this. Nucleated cell counts per sample were estimated from amplification of reference gene primers within the assay. To quantify the absolute abundance of each unique TCRbeta CDR3 rearrangement, sequence reads were collapsed and filtered. For each sample, productive Simpson clonality was calculated as the square root of Simpson's diversity index across productive rearrangements. TCRdb limited this immuneACCESS table to in-frame rearrangements with V and J called. A share of clones is missing; checked studies link under half to unresolved V genes, and the rest is unexplained. The DNA was the basis for D and trimming; V, J and clone size are from that table. Across this sample there are over 200,000 clones, with roughly 90% seen only once. The leading ten clones occupy approximately 3.8% of the sample.

A second Seattle source provided samples from volunteer blood donors who had recovered from COVID-19. Collaborating institutions collected whole blood in K2EDTA tubes following their own protocols. For TCRbeta analysis, collaborator samples were shipped as frozen whole blood, as isolated PBMCs, or as DNA extracted from either sample type. Note on this clone: Its antigen remains unidentified. No base quality information exists; no much larger clone differs at one position.

The CDR3 numbers 15 residues from cysteine through phenylalanine. Just the 45-base CDR3 DNA is kept, in frame starting at base 1. V is reduced by 4 bases and J by 4 bases, leaving a spacing of 16 bases between them. According to the germline V gene, CDR1 reads LGHNA and CDR2 reads YNFKEQ. The sequence joins TRBV4-2 to TRBJ2-5; the D gene is perhaps TRBD2, from 6 matching bases. Input material: peripheral blood. The receptor was derived from a man in his sixties who had recovered from COVID-19. CDR3 reads: CASSPQGGEIETQYF. The nucleotides are TGTGCCAGCAGCCCCCAAGGCGGGGAGATAGAGACCCAGTACTTC.